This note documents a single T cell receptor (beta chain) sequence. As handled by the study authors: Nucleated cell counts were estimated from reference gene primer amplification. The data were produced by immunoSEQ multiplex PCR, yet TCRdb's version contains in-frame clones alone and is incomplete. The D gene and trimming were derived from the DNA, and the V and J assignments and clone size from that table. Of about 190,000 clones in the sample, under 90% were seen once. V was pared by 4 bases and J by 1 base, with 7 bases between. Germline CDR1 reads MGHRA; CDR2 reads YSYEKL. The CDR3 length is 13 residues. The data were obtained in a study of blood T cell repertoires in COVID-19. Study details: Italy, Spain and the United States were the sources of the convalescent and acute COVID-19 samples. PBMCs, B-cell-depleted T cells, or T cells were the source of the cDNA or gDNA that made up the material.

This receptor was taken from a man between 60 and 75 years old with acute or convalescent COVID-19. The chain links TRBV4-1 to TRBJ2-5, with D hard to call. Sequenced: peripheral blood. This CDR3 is CASSRNSQETQYF. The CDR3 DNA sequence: TGCGCCAGCAGCCGCAACAGCCAAGAGACCCAGTACTTC.